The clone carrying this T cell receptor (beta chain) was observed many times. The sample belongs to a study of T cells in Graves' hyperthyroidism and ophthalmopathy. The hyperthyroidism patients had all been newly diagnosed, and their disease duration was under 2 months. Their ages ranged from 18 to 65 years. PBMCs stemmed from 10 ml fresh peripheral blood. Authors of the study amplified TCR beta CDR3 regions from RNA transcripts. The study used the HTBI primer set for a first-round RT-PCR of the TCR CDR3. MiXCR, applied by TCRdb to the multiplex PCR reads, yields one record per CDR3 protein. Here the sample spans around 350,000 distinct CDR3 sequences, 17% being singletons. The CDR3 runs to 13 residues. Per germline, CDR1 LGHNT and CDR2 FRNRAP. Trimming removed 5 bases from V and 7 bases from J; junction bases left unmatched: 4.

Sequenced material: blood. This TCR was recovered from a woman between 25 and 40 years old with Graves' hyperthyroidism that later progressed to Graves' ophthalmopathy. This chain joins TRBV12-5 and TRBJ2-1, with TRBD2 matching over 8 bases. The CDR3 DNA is TGTGCTAGTGGTGCGGGGGGAGGGAATGAGCAGTTCTTC. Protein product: CASGAGGGNEQFF.